Sequencing of this T cell receptor (beta chain) was carried out in a study of T cells in localized non-small cell lung cancer. In regard to this clone: Its antigen is not known.

Germline lookup yields CDR1 SEHNR and CDR2 FQNEAQ (reference sequence). The V and J ends lost 7 bases and 0 bases respectively, with 13 bases between them. CDR3 length: 14 amino acids. Points from the study as a whole: Density of T cells in blood, when higher, went with longer overall survival.

TCRdb's copy holds only in-frame clones and misses some; the assay was immunoSEQ multiplex PCR. This table has some 10,000 clones, roughly four fifths appearing once. Material: peripheral blood mononuclear cells, obtained before any cancer treatment. The clonotype was recovered from a female donor over 55 with stage II lung adenocarcinoma. The J gene is TRBJ2-7, the V gene TRBV7-9; the D is unclear. The CDR3 spells CASTPSGSSYEQYF. CDR3 DNA: TGTGCCAGCACCCCATCGGGCAGCTCCTACGAGCAGTACTTC.